The text below deals with one TCR beta chain. Its target antigen remains unknown. This may be a read error: a much more frequent sequence differs by one nucleotide. This sample is drawn from a study of tumor-infiltrating lymphocytes in primary liver carcinoma (dated by TCRdb to the late 2010s). At the level of the whole study: The five patients, three men and two women aged 30 to 69 years, had hepatocellular carcinoma (four) or combined HCC and intrahepatic cholangiocarcinoma (one). Reproducibility between technical replicate repertoires was high, with correlation coefficients above 0.98 and mean shared-clone rates roughly 0.87. A total of 35 or so specimens from 5 patients went through TCRbeta repertoire sequencing, namely 25 tumor regions, 5 adjacent noncancerous liver tissues and 5 peripheral blood samples. Agilent mRNA microarray profiling was performed on the roughly 25 tumor region samples to relate TCRbeta repertoire diversity to the local molecular phenotype. Each sample produced about 3.5 to 8 million productive TCRbeta reads, and read depth showed no significant difference between tissue types. TCRbeta repertoire sequencing, expression microarrays and whole-exome sequencing were combined in the study across five regions of each liver tumor, with adjacent normal tissue and blood also included. The tumors of the five patients were staged as T1-T3 N0M0, with maximum diameters ranging from about 4.2 to 11 cm. Broad study findings and their caveats: Consistent with antigen-driven expansion, pairs of tumor regions showed higher repertoire overlap (mean roughly 36%) than either tumor-adjacent pairs (around 17%) or tumor-blood pairs (roughly 15%). The top 250 clones made up a significantly larger repertoire fraction in tumors than in blood (p = 0.039). Only about 7-25% of top clones were found in all five regions of a tumor, suggesting spatial heterogeneity of tumor-infiltrating T cells. Since the samples were bulk and unsorted, there was no way to compare CD4+ and CD8+ T cell repertoires. Only the TCR beta chain was sequenced, which likely underestimates true repertoire diversity because unpaired alpha chains were not captured. With just five or six patients in the study, the authors point out that the findings should be validated in a larger study.

Without any cell sorting, total RNA and DNA were co-extracted from roughly 21-30 mg of bulk tissue using the AllPrep DNA/RNA mini kit. Between late 2015 and early 2016, about five patients in China with histopathologically diagnosed primary liver carcinoma had their tumors surgically resected. At the time of sampling, the patients had chronic HBV infection and had not received any treatment. Five spatially separated regions were sampled from each tumor: the superior, inferior, left-lateral and right-lateral poles, plus the tumor centre. Histology showed that every tumor sample contained more than 90% viable tumor cells. Fresh tumor and adjacent tissue pieces were bisected; one half was stored in RNAlater at -80°C, the other sent for histology. Starting from approximately 460 ng total RNA, TCRbeta-specific cDNA was produced by reverse transcription with a constant-region primer and ProtoScript II reverse transcriptase. TCRbeta libraries were built with three nested multiplex PCR rounds, a slightly modified ARM-PCR procedure. Sample barcodes and Illumina adapters were attached in a final 25-cycle PCR using Deep VentR polymerase. Before sequencing, amplicons of 200-500 bp were purified from gel using a QIAquick gel extraction kit. An Illumina HiSeq 2500 was used to sequence the TCRbeta amplicons, generating 250-bp paired-end reads. Processing in the source paper ran as follows. Quality trimming of reads was performed with Trimmomatic v0.33, and paired reads were merged with FLASH v1.2.11 so that full CDR3 sequences could be recovered. V, D and J germline segments were assigned to the rearranged TCRbeta sequences using MiGEC v1.2.1b. VDJtools v1.0.0 computed clonotype statistics and Shannon-Wiener diversity indices. Except for diversity analysis, only each sample's 250 most abundant clonotypes were used in subsequent analyses to reduce sampling bias. TCRdb took the public reads, trimmed them with fastp at Q25, ran MiXCR for clone calling and kept in-frame beta chains. Entries are consolidated by CDR3 protein sequence, retaining the most common genes and DNA. The authors' filters were not applied to this entry. The sample profile shows fewer than 110,000 distinct CDR3 sequences; around 71% of them were found once. The ten largest clones represent more than 10% of the sample.

The material sequenced was liver tumor tissue from sampling region 2. In the paper's terms, the cell subset or site label means: tumor region T2, inferior pole. The TCR was taken from a woman aged 60-75 years with primary liver carcinoma and hepatitis B virus infection.

The CDR3 loop reads CASSLGAGTGDIDTQYF. The DNA is TGCGCCAGCAGCTTGGGGGCCGGGACAGGGGACATAGATACGCAGTATTTT. The chain is made from TRBV5-1 and TRBJ2-3, with TRBD1 identical over 10 junction bases. The V end gives up 0 bases and the J end 5 bases, leaving 9 bases in the junction not matched to a gene. The CDR3 contains 17 residues, cysteine and phenylalanine counted. The CDR3 DNA has 51 bases and is translated from base 1. CDR1 and CDR2, per the germline V gene, are SGHRS and YFSETQ.